This is a list of T cell receptor beta chains from one sample in a study of blood T cell repertoires in COVID-19. Clones were sequenced by immunoSEQ multiplex PCR, and TCRdb holds only the in-frame ones, with some missing. Of under 350,000 clones listed, about 88% are singletons. The sample taken for sequencing was PBMCs or T cells enriched from blood (not recorded which). Receptor source: a man in his 60s who had recovered from COVID-19. Both conserved end residues are part of each CDR3. Fields, in order: clone size, J gene, D gene, V gene, CDR3 protein, CDR3 DNA. D genes are given only for firm matches. The size entry is marked missing in some rows and otherwise reads once, few, many or a size class.

few TRBJ1-5 - TRBV19 CASSTTGTYSNQPQHF TGTGCCAGTAGTACTACAGGGACATATAGCAATCAGCCCCAGCATTTT
- TRBJ1-1 - TRBV7-9 CASSLAGQMNTEAFF TGTGCCAGCAGCTTAGCTGGACAGATGAACACTGAAGCTTTCTTT
- TRBJ1-1 TRBD1 TRBV5-4 CASSLDQGVNTEAFF TGTGCCAGCAGCTTAGACCAGGGGGTTAACACTGAAGCTTTCTTT
- TRBJ1-6 TRBD1 TRBV5-4 CASSPGQVASPLHF TGTGCCAGCAGCCCGGGACAGGTCGCGTCACCCCTCCACTTT
- TRBJ1-2 - TRBV6-1 CASSDPNRVYGYTF TGTGCCAGCAGTGACCCGAACAGGGTCTATGGCTACACCTTC
- TRBJ2-5 TRBD1 TRBV11-3 CASSLGDRGQETQYF TGTGCCAGCAGCTTAGGGGACAGGGGCCAAGAGACCCAGTACTTC
- TRBJ1-5 - TRBV2 CASRIQGQQPQHF TGTGCCAGCAGGATACAGGGTCAACAGCCCCAGCATTTT
- TRBJ2-2 - TRBV11-1 CASSSDRSELFF TGTGCCAGCAGCTCAGATCGCTCGGAGCTGTTTTTT
- TRBJ1-5 - TRBV24-1 CATSDRDYRKPQPQHF TGTGCCACCAGTGATAGGGACTACAGGAAGCCCCAGCCCCAGCATTTT
- TRBJ1-1 TRBD1 TRBV30 CAWRTTGARAFF TGTGCCTGGAGGACGACAGGGGCCAGAGCTTTCTTT
- TRBJ1-2 - TRBV7-9 CASSGATHYGYTF TGTGCCAGCAGCGGGGCGACCCACTATGGCTACACCTTC
- TRBJ1-3 - TRBV5-6 CASSSTEWVSGNTIYF TGTGCCAGCAGCTCCACAGAGTGGGTCTCTGGAAACACCATATATTTT
- TRBJ1-5 - TRBV7-2 CASSPMAGGNQPQHF TGTGCCAGCAGCCCTATGGCCGGCGGTAATCAGCCCCAGCATTTT
- TRBJ1-3 TRBD1 TRBV18 CASSPIGGQGGRGGNTIYF TGTGCCAGCTCACCAATCGGAGGACAGGGAGGACGAGGAGGAAACACCATATATTTT
once TRBJ2-3 - TRBV12-5 CASGLDAGTVNTQYF TGTGCTAGTGGTTTGGACGCGGGAACTGTTAATACGCAGTATTTT
- TRBJ1-3 - TRBV11-3 CASSLAFGNTIYF TGTGCCAGCAGCTTAGCTTTCGGAAACACCATATATTTT
- TRBJ1-4 - TRBV29-1 CSVGGSGNNEKLFF TGCAGCGTTGGAGGGAGCGGGAATAATGAAAAACTGTTTTTT
once TRBJ1-2 - TRBV6-5 CASRRDGNNYGYTF TGTGCCAGCAGGCGGGACGGAAATAACTATGGCTACACCTTC
- TRBJ2-7 - TRBV6-5 CASKALGSLKEQYF TGTGCCAGCAAAGCCCTGGGCAGTCTAAAAGAGCAGTACTTC
- TRBJ2-7 TRBD2 TRBV5-3 CARKPNHDRGPTSGKVREQYF TGTGCCAGAAAACCGAACCACGACAGGGGACCCACTAGCGGGAAAGTCCGTGAGCAGTACTTC
- TRBJ1-5 TRBD1 TRBV6-2/TRBV6-3 CASSMTGLNQPQHF TGTGCCAGCAGTATGACAGGGCTGAATCAGCCCCAGCATTTT
- TRBJ2-3 TRBD2 TRBV28 CASNLLAGGEADTQYF TGTGCCAGCAACCTACTAGCGGGAGGGGAAGCAGATACGCAGTATTTT
- TRBJ2-5 - TRBV7-7 CASSLGSGIETQYF TGTGCTAGCAGCTTAGGTTCCGGGATCGAGACCCAGTACTTC
few TRBJ2-3 - TRBV5-4 CASGSSAATTDTQYF TGTGCCAGCGGATCTAGCGCCGCCACCACAGATACGCAGTATTTT
- TRBJ1-1 - TRBV7-9 CASSTSRRVTEAFF TGTGCCAGCAGCACCTCCCGGAGGGTCACTGAAGCTTTCTTT
few TRBJ1-1 TRBD1 TRBV18 CASSPGDQGDERRTEAFF TGTGCCAGCTCACCAGGGGATCAGGGGGACGAACGACGCACTGAAGCTTTCTTT
- TRBJ2-3 - TRBV18 CASSPAGSSTDTQYF TGTGCCAGCTCACCAGCAGGGTCCAGCACAGATACGCAGTATTTT
- TRBJ2-2 TRBD1 TRBV4-1 CASSQHGTAITGELFF TGCGCCAGCAGCCAGCACGGGACAGCCATCACCGGGGAGCTGTTTTTT
- TRBJ2-3 - TRBV7-3 CASSLSSTRTDTQYF TGTGCCAGCAGCTTAAGTTCGACTCGCACAGATACGCAGTATTTT
once TRBJ2-7 TRBD1 TRBV5-1 CASSASGTGTYEQYF TGCGCCAGCAGCGCGTCCGGGACAGGGACCTACGAGCAGTACTTC
- TRBJ1-4 TRBD1 TRBV27 CASRRGQGNEKLFF TGTGCCAGCAGGAGGGGACAGGGTAATGAAAAACTGTTTTTT